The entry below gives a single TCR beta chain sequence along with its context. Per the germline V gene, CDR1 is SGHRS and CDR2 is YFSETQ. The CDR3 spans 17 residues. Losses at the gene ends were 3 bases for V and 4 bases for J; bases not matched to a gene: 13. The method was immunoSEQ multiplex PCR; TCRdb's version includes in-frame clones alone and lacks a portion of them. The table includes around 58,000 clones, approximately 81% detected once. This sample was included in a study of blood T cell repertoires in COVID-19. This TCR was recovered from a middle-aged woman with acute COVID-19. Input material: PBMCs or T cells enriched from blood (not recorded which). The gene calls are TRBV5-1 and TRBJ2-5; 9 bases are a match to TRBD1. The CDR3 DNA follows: TGCGCCAGCAGCTCCTTCCTCGACAGGGGGTATGGAGAGACCCAGTACTTC. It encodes CASSSFLDRGYGETQYF.